These T cell receptor beta chains were read from a single sample in a study of blood T cell repertoires in COVID-19. Assay: immunoSEQ multiplex PCR; the TCRdb copy retains only in-frame clones and omits some. The profile shows 200,000 to 250,000 clones, roughly 84% of them singletons. Input material: peripheral blood. Receptors were obtained from a woman between 40 and 50 years old who had recovered from COVID-19. CDR3s include the opening cysteine and the closing phenylalanine or tryptophan. The order of the fields is V gene, J gene, D gene, CDR3 protein, CDR3 DNA. D genes are given only for firm matches.

v_call: TRBV19; j_call: TRBJ1-2; d_call: NA; cdr3_aa: CASSIRFRGANYGYTF; cdr3_nt: TGTGCCAGTAGTATTCGGTTCCGGGGAGCTAACTATGGCTACACCTTC
v_call: TRBV4-3; j_call: TRBJ2-3; d_call: NA; cdr3_aa: CASSQGVGRDTQYF; cdr3_nt: TGCGCCAGCAGCCAAGGAGTAGGGAGGGATACGCAGTATTTT
v_call: TRBV7-2; j_call: TRBJ2-3; d_call: TRBD1; cdr3_aa: CASSLKFLGQGFTDTQYF; cdr3_nt: TGTGCCAGCAGCTTAAAATTCCTGGGACAGGGCTTCACAGATACGCAGTATTTT
v_call: TRBV27; j_call: TRBJ2-7; d_call: NA; cdr3_aa: CASAMGSSYEQYF; cdr3_nt: TGTGCCAGCGCTATGGGGAGCTCCTACGAGCAGTACTTC
v_call: TRBV15; j_call: TRBJ1-2; d_call: NA; cdr3_aa: CATSRDPRERDYGYTF; cdr3_nt: TGTGCCACCAGCAGAGATCCCAGGGAAAGGGACTATGGCTACACCTTC
v_call: TRBV7-2; j_call: TRBJ2-6; d_call: NA; cdr3_aa: CASSLDFSGANVLTF; cdr3_nt: TGTGCCAGCAGCTTAGACTTCTCTGGGGCCAACGTCCTGACTTTC
v_call: TRBV28; j_call: TRBJ1-5; d_call: TRBD1; cdr3_aa: CASSLFDRGRNQPQHF; cdr3_nt: TGTGCCAGCAGTTTATTTGACAGGGGTCGCAATCAGCCCCAGCATTTT
v_call: TRBV10-1; j_call: TRBJ2-3; d_call: NA; cdr3_aa: CASSEGSADTQYF; cdr3_nt: TGCGCCAGCAGTGAGGGCAGTGCCGATACGCAGTATTTT
v_call: TRBV6-6; j_call: TRBJ2-1; d_call: NA; cdr3_aa: CASSYRENEQFF; cdr3_nt: TGTGCCAGCAGTTATCGGGAAAATGAGCAGTTCTTC
v_call: TRBV11-3; j_call: TRBJ2-1; d_call: NA; cdr3_aa: CASSLTPAAPEQFF; cdr3_nt: TGTGCCAGCAGCTTAACCCCCGCAGCGCCTGAGCAGTTCTTC
v_call: TRBV9; j_call: TRBJ2-7; d_call: TRBD1; cdr3_aa: CASSALPGQPYEQYF; cdr3_nt: TGTGCCAGCAGCGCATTACCGGGACAGCCCTACGAGCAGTACTTC